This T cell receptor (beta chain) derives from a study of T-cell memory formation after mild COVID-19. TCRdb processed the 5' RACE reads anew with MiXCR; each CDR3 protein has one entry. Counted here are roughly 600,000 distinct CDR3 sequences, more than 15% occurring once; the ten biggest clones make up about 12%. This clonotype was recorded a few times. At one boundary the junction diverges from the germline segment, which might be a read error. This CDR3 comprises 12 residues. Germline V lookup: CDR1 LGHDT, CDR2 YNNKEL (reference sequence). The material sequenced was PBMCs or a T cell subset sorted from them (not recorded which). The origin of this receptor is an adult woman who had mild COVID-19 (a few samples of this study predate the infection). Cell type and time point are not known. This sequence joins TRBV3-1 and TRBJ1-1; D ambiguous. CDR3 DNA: TGTGCCAGCAGCCTCTTGGGCAGCTCGAATGTCTTT. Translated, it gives CASSLLGSSNVF. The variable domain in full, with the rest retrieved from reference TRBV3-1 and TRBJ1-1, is DTAVSQTPKYLVTQMGNDKSIKCEQNLGHDTMYWYKQDSKKFLKIMFSYNNKELIINETVPNRFSPKSPDKAHLNLHINSLELGDSAVYFCASSLLGSSNVFGQGTRLTVV.